These 12 T cell receptor beta chains came from one sample sequenced in a study of shared clonotypes between healthy human individuals. The method was immunoSEQ multiplex PCR; TCRdb's version includes in-frame clones alone and lacks a portion of them. Of over 700,000 clones listed, roughly 72% are singletons. The sequenced sample was memory CD4+ T cells sorted from blood. Specified subset: CD45RA-negative fraction. These receptors were collected from a woman between 25 and 40 years old in good health.

This clone was detected only a few times. The sample contains more than one DNA sequence encoding this CDR3. The genes are TRBV27 and TRBJ1-3, with 8 positions matching TRBD1. Unmatched junction bases numbered 1, after V lost 4 bases and J lost 2 bases. Germline V gene sequence: CDR1 MNHEY, CDR2 SMNVEV (reference sequence). The CDR3 length is 14 residues. CDR3 in amino acids: CASSSDRAGNTIYF. DNA of the CDR3: TGTGCCAGCAGTTCGGACAGGGCTGGAAACACCATATATTTT.

The genes are TRBV7-8 and TRBJ2-3; 9 nucleotides align to TRBD2. The germline CDR1 and CDR2 sequences are SGHVS and FQNEAQ. CDR3 length: 17 residues. V lost 2 bases, J lost 8 bases, and 14 bases stayed unmatched. Written as DNA, the CDR3 is TGTGCCAGCAGCTTACCGAGGAGGCTAGCGGGAAGGGTTACGCAGTATTTT. Residues: CASSLPRRLAGRVTQYF.

The chain has TRBV5-1 and TRBJ2-1, with 9 positions matching TRBD2. The CDR3 runs to 16 residues. The V gene end was trimmed by 0 bases and the J gene end by 8 bases; junction bases not matched to a gene: 9. The germline gives CDR1 SGHRS, CDR2 YFSETQ. CDR3 coding DNA: TGCGCCAGCAGCTTGGCCTCCGCAGCGGGAGGCCATGAGCAGTTCTTC. Protein product: CASSLASAAGGHEQFF.

V gene TRBV7-9 combines with J gene TRBJ2-7; 7 nucleotides match TRBD2. J gave up 1 base and V 1 base, and 13 bases lay outside the gene matches. CDR1 is SEHNR and CDR2 is FQNEAQ in the germline V gene (reference sequence). CDR3 length: 18 residues. The chain's CDR3 is CASSLVSGGSGLSYEQYF. CDR3 nucleotides: TGTGCCAGCAGCTTAGTTTCCGGCGGGAGCGGACTTTCCTACGAGCAGTACTTC.

Here the CDR3 reads CASGQGSYEQYF. CDR3 DNA sequence: TGTGCCTCGGGACAGGGTTCCTACGAGCAGTACTTC. The chain joins TRBV30 to TRBJ2-7, with TRBD1 matching over 9 bases. Germline V gene lookup returns CDR1 GTSNPN and CDR2 SVGIG (reference sequence). The CDR3 runs to 12 residues. The ends lost 7 bases at V and 1 base at J; junction bases unmatched: 2.

This chain uses TRBV11-1 with TRBJ2-1; 8 bases fit TRBD1. V gave up 5 bases and J gave up 10 bases; unmatched junction bases: 4. CDR3 length: 12 amino acids. CDR1 is SGHAT and CDR2 is FQDESV in the germline V gene (reference sequence). This chain's CDR3 is CASSIQGVEQFF. The CDR3 nucleotides read TGTGCCAGCAGCATACAGGGGGTCGAGCAGTTCTTC.

This chain connects TRBV29-1 to TRBJ2-2; 10 bases fit TRBD2. V shed 3 bases and J 5 bases; nucleotides not matched to a gene: 3. CDR3 length: 14 residues. Germline CDR1 SQVTM, CDR2 ANQGSEA. CDR3 in amino acids: CSVDGSGRTGELFF. DNA of the CDR3: TGCAGCGTTGATGGTAGCGGGAGGACCGGGGAGCTGTTTTTT.

Only a few counts were recorded for this clone. The V call is TRBV5-1, the J call TRBJ2-5; TRBD2 might be the D (7 bases). Trimming stripped 7 bases from V and 7 bases from J, with 23 bases between. Germline CDR1 and CDR2: SGHRS and YFSETQ. This CDR3 contains 15 residues. CDR3 nucleotides: TGCGCCAGCGGCCCGGGGGGCGCAGGAACCGGGACCCAGTACTTC. Translated: CASGPGGAGTGTQYF.

The chain recombines TRBV30 with TRBJ2-1, with D perhaps TRBD1 (5 bases). The CDR3 runs to 13 residues. Trimming shortened V by 1 base and J by 3 bases, and 7 bases separated the two germline ends. Germline CDR1 reads GTSNPN; CDR2 reads SVGIG (reference sequence). The CDR3: CAWSGGDYNEQFF. The CDR3, as DNA: TGTGCCTGGAGTGGGGGCGACTACAATGAGCAGTTCTTC.

Points on this clone: At the DNA level, this CDR3 is encoded by other sequences in the same sample as well. The chain joins TRBV5-1 to TRBJ1-5; 7 bases are shared with TRBD1. Germline V gives CDR1 SGHRS, CDR2 YFSETQ. The CDR3 consists of 15 residues. V gave up 2 bases and J gave up 2 bases; unmatched junction bases: 4. CDR3 sequence reads: CASSLEGAGNQPQHF. In DNA form, the CDR3 reads TGCGCCAGCAGCTTAGAGGGGGCAGGCAATCAGCCCCAGCATTTT. Together with reference TRBV5-1 and TRBJ1-5, the CDR3 gives the full variable domain: KAGVTQTPRYLIKTRGQQVTLSCSPISGHRSVSWYQQTPGQGLQFLFEYFSETQRNKGNFPGRFSGRQFSNSRSEMNVSTLELGDSALYLCASSLEGAGNQPQHFGDGTRLSIL.

This clone came up a few times. The chain couples TRBV28 to TRBJ1-2; no clear D. This CDR3 is built from 13 residues. CDR1 is MDHEN and CDR2 is SYDVKM in the germline V gene. V was trimmed by 6 bases and J by 8 bases, leaving 16 bases between them. DNA for the CDR3: TGTGCCAGCAGCCATTCCGGGGAAGACGGCTACACCTTC. It codes for CASSHSGEDGYTF.

This clone was picked up one time. The J gene is TRBJ2-2, the V gene TRBV7-2; TRBD1 agrees at 10 bases. Germline CDR1 reads SGHTA; CDR2 reads FQGNSA. This CDR3 region has 16 residues. The J segment lost 5 bases and the V segment lost 6 bases, leaving 9 bases of the junction unmatched. CDR3 sequence: CASSPRTGGETGELFF. CDR3 DNA sequence: TGTGCCAGCAGTCCCAGGACAGGGGGAGAGACCGGGGAGCTGTTTTTT.